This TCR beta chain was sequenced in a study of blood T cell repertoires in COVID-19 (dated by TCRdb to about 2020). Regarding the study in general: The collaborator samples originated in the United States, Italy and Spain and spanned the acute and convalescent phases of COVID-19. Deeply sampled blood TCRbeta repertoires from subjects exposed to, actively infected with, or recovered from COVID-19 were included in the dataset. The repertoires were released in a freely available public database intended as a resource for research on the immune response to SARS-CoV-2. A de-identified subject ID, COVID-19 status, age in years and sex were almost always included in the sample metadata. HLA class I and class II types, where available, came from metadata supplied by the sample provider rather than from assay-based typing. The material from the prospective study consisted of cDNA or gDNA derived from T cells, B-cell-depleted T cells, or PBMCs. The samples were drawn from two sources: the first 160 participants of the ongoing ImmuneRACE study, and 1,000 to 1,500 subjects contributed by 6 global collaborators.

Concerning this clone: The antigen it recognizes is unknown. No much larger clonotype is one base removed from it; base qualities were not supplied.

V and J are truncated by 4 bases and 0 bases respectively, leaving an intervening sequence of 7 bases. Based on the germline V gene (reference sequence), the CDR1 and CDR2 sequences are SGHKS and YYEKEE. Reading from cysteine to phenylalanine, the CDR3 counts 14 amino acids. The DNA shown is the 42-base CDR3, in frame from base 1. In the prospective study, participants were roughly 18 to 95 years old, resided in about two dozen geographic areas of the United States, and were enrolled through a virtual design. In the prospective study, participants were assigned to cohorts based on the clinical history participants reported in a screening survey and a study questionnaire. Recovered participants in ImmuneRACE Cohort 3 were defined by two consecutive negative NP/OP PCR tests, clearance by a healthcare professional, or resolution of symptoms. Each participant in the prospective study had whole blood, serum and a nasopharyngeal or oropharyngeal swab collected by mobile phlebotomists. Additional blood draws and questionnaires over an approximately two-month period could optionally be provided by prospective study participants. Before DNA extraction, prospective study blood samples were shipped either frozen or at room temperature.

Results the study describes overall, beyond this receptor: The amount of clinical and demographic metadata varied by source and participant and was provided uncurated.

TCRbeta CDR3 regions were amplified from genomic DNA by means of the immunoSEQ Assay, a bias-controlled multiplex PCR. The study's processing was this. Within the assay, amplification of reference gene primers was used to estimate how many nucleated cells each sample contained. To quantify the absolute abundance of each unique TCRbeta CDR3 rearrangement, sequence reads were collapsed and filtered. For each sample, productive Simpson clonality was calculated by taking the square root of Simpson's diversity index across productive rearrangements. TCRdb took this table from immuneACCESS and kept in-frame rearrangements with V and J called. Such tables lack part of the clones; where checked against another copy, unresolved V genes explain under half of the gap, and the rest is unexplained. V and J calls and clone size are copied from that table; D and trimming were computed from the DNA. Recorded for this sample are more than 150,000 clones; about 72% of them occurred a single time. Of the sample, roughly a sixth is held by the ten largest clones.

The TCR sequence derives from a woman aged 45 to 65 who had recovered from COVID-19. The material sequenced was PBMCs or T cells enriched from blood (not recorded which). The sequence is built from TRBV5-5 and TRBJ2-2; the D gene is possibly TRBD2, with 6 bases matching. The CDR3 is CASSGGANTGELFF. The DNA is TGTGCCAGCAGCGGCGGGGCGAACACCGGGGAGCTGTTTTTT.